The sample holds a few counts of the clone carrying this T cell receptor (beta chain). The hyperthyroidism patients had a new diagnosis of under 2 months' duration and were aged 18 to 65. A diagnosis was made from clinical symptoms together with serum thyroxine, TRAb, thyroid ultrasound and orbital computed tomography. From fresh peripheral blood, around 10 ml in volume, the PBMCs were obtained. The data are from a study of Graves' ophthalmopathy and Graves' hyperthyroidism. RNA transcripts served as template for amplifying TCR beta CDR3 sequences. The first-round RT-PCR employed HTBI primers together with the Qiagen OneStep RT-PCR kit. A multiplex PCR was then performed as the second round. TCRdb fed the multiplex PCR reads into MiXCR, producing one record per CDR3 protein. The sample includes about 370,000 distinct CDR3 sequences, approximately 18% seen only once; the top ten take 2% to 3%. This sequence originates from an adult woman with stable Graves' hyperthyroidism. Sequenced sample: peripheral blood.

The chain's CDR3 is CASRPVVGAGTDTQYF. CDR3 DNA sequence: TGTGCCAGCAGGCCCGTGGTGGGGGCCGGTACAGATACGCAGTATTTT. This chain uses TRBV6-1 with TRBJ2-3, with a tentative D call TRBD1 (6 bases). From germline, CDR1 is MNHNS and CDR2 SASEGT. This CDR3 contains 16 residues. Trimming left V 6 bases short and J 3 bases short, with 19 bases between.